The 6 T cell receptor beta chains below all came from one sample that was sequenced in a study of blood T cell repertoires in COVID-19. Clones were read by immunoSEQ multiplex PCR, and TCRdb kept only the in-frame ones, dropping some. This sample carries approximately 210,000 clones, roughly 80% of them seen once, and the ten largest clones take about 11%. The sequenced sample was PBMCs or T cells enriched from blood (not recorded which). The receptors were sampled from a man aged 35 to 55 who had recovered from COVID-19.

This chain joins TRBV7-8 and TRBJ2-1; TRBD2 aligns across 7 bases. V shed 5 bases, J shed 5 bases, and the junction held 12 bases outside the gene matches. Germline V lookup: CDR1 SGHVS, CDR2 FQNEAQ. This CDR3 is built from 16 residues. The CDR3 is CASSITLGRANNEQFF. CDR3 coding DNA: TGTGCCAGCAGCATCACTCTGGGGAGGGCCAACAATGAGCAGTTCTTC.

The gene calls are TRBV19 and TRBJ2-5; D gene ambiguous. Trimming removed 3 bases at V and 4 bases at J, with 12 bases between. CDR1 is LNHDA, CDR2 SQIVND, per germline (reference sequence). This CDR3 is built from 14 residues. The CDR3 region has the DNA TGTGCCAGTAGTATTACGCTTTCGGGAGAGACCCAGTACTTC. Translated: CASSITLSGETQYF. The full variable domain, completed using reference TRBV19 and TRBJ2-5, is DGGITQSPKYLFRKEGQNVTLSCEQNLNHDAMYWYRQDPGQGLRLIYYSQIVNDFQKGDIAEGYSVSREKKESFPLTVTSAQKNPTAFYLCASSITLSGETQYFGPGTRLLVL.

The chain employs TRBV10-3 and TRBJ1-5; 8 nucleotides align to TRBD1. Germline values: CDR1 ENHRY, CDR2 SYGVKD. The V and J ends lost 5 bases and 0 bases, in that order; junction bases with no gene match: 3. There are 15 residues in the CDR3. The CDR3 sequence is CAISQGAYSNQPQHF. The CDR3 nucleotides read TGTGCCATCAGTCAGGGGGCTTATAGCAATCAGCCCCAGCATTTT.

This chain uses TRBV4-3 with TRBJ1-3; no definite D call. The CDR3 has 11 amino acids. Trimming took 4 bases from V and 4 from J, leaving 2 bases between them. Germline CDR1 reads LGHNA; CDR2 reads YSLEER. The CDR3 DNA reads TGCGCCAGCAGCCTAGGAAACACCATATATTTT. Amino acids: CASSLGNTIYF.

This clone has a handful of counts. V gene TRBV4-3 combines with J gene TRBJ1-6; D possibly corresponds to TRBD1 (6 bases). The CDR3 runs 16 residues. V was shortened by 0 bases and J by 8 bases, with 14 bases between the two germline ends. CDR1 and CDR2 from the germline V gene are LGHNA and YSLEER. This CDR3 reads CASSQEVAGGYSPLHF. The CDR3 nucleotides are TGCGCCAGCAGCCAAGAAGTGGCGGGGGGCTATTCACCCCTCCACTTT.

This chain joins TRBV27 and TRBJ1-5, with D unresolved. CDR1 is MNHEY and CDR2 is SMNVEV in the germline V gene (reference sequence). Trimming left V 11 bases short and J 5 bases short, with 7 bases between. The CDR3 has 10 residues. CDR3 in DNA: TGTGCCGCCGGTCATCAGCCCCAGCATTTT. Protein: CAAGHQPQHF.